These 10 T cell receptor beta chains share one sample of origin, sequenced in a study of T cell clonality in common variable immunodeficiency. Points from the study as a whole: In common variable immunodeficiency, TCR beta chains reportedly carried fewer deletions and N-nucleotide insertions.

This table comes from immunoSEQ multiplex PCR, and its TCRdb copy is limited to in-frame clones, with some not included. The profile covers over 30,000 clones, none occurring a single time. Which antigens these TCRs recognize remains unknown. Sequencing was performed on peripheral blood mononuclear cells. The source of these receptors is a human donor with common variable immunodeficiency.

In this sample, this clone turned up many times. CDR3 DNA (partial): TGTGCCAGCAGCCTCGGACAGGGAAGCTACAATGAG. This codes for CASSLGQGSYNE. The CDR3 as a whole reads CASSLGQGSYNEQFF. V is TRBV7-7 and J is TRBJ2-1, with TRBD1 matching over 8 bases. The sequence runs out 3 residues before the end of the CDR3; the remainder is reconstructed from the germline J gene. Germline-derived CDR1 and CDR2 are SSHAT and FNYEAQ (reference sequence). With 5 bases clipped from V and 3 bases from J, the junction kept 6 bases outside the gene matches. The CDR3 is 15 residues long.

This clone was detected only a few times. The read ends 3 residues early relative to the CDR3; the germline J gene fills the gap. This chain connects TRBV2 to TRBJ2-3, with 8 nucleotides matching TRBD2. In germline, CDR1 is SNHLY, CDR2 FYNNEI. The CDR3 covers 18 residues. V lost 2 bases, J lost 5 bases, and 15 bases stayed unmatched. Here the CDR3 reads CASSESSLAGKRRDTQYF. The CDR3 DNA, read in part, is TGTGCCAGCAGTGAAAGTTCCTTAGCGGGAAAAAGGAGAGATACG.

This clone was counted a few times. The read terminates 3 residues ahead of where the CDR3 ends, so the germline J gene completes it. The rearrangement joins TRBV19 to TRBJ2-3; tentative D call: TRBD2 (7 bases). Trimming removed 1 base from V and 6 bases from J, with 17 bases in between. CDR1 is LNHDA, CDR2 SQIVND, per germline (reference sequence). This CDR3 spans 16 amino acids. CDR3: CASSIGIAGAMDTQYF. The covered CDR3 bases are TGTGCCAGTAGTATAGGCATTGCGGGGGCAATGGATACG.

Comment on this clone: The read terminates 3 residues before the CDR3 end, so the remaining end is supplied by the germline J gene. This chain uses TRBV7-9 with TRBJ2-1, with a weak D call TRBD2 (6 bases). CDR3 length equals 14 residues. Germline-derived CDR1 and CDR2 are SEHNR and FQNEAQ (reference sequence). Trimming removed 2 bases at V and 7 bases at J, with 12 bases between. The CDR3 DNA, read in part, is TGTGCCAGCAGCTTATCAGCTAGCGCTAATGAG. It specifies CASSLSASANE. The entire CDR3 protein reads CASSLSASANEQFF. Drawing the rest from reference TRBV7-9 and TRBJ2-1, the complete variable domain is DTGVSQNPRHKITKRGQNVTFRCDPISEHNRLYWYRQTLGQGPEFLTYFQNEAQLEKSRLLSDRFSAERPKGSFSTLEIQRTEQGDSAMYLCASSLSASANEQFFGPGTRLTVL.

Regarding this clone: The CDR3 end is not reached by the read, which stops 3 residues before it; the germline J gene fills it in. V is TRBV2 and J is TRBJ2-7; 7 bases are a match to TRBD2. Germline CDR1 is SNHLY and CDR2 is FYNNEI. J gave up 5 bases and V 4 bases, and 14 bases lay outside the gene matches. The CDR3 runs 16 residues. Partial CDR3 DNA: TGTGCCAGCAGTGGGGGCGTGGGAGGGCCCATCCACGAG. It specifies CASSGGVGGPIHE. The full-length CDR3 reads as CASSGGVGGPIHEQYF.

This clone was recorded a few times. Partial CDR3 DNA: TGTGCCAGCAGTTATTTGTGGGGGCGAAGGACTGAA. As protein: CASSYLWGRRTE. The CDR3 in its entirety is CASSYLWGRRTEAFF. The chain is built from TRBV6-2 or TRBV6-3 and TRBJ1-1, with D maybe TRBD1 (6 bases). The sequenced fragment ends 3 residues before the CDR3 boundary, so the rest is inferred from the germline J gene. Looked up from germline, CDR1 is MNHEY and CDR2 is SVGEGT. This CDR3 has 15 residues. Trimming took off 3 bases at V and 5 bases at J, with 16 bases between the two ends.

This clone was seen more than once but under ten times. The read halts 3 residues ahead of the CDR3 end, with the missing end drawn from the germline J gene. The genes are TRBV2 and TRBJ2-2; 7 bases align to TRBD2. From germline, CDR1 is SNHLY and CDR2 FYNNEI. J was trimmed by 6 bases and V by 2 bases; bases with no gene match: 3. The CDR3 totals 14 residues. CDR3 in amino acids: CASSERGGAGELFF. The DNA read from the CDR3 is TGTGCCAGCAGTGAAAGGGGAGGGGCCGGGGAG. The whole variable domain, filled in from reference TRBV2 and TRBJ2-2, reads EPEVTQTPSHQVTQMGQEVILRCVPISNHLYFYWYRQILGQKVEFLVSFYNNEISEKSEIFDDQFSVERPDGSNFTLKIRSTKLEDSAMYFCASSERGGAGELFFGEGSRLTVL.

This clone was seen at least ten times. The sequenced fragment ends 3 residues before the CDR3 boundary, so the rest is inferred from the germline J gene. The chain is built from TRBV19 and TRBJ2-7, with 9 bases that match TRBD1. CDR1 is LNHDA, CDR2 SQIVND, per germline (reference sequence). This CDR3 is built from 14 residues. Germline trimming cut 3 bases from V and 1 base from J; bases unmatched to any gene: 1. The covered CDR3 bases are TGTGCCAGTAGTATCGACAGGGGGTCCTACGAG. This encodes CASSIDRGSYE. The full CDR3 is CASSIDRGSYEQYF.

Partial CDR3 DNA: TGTGCCAGCAGCTTGGCAGCGGGAGGTGAGACC. It codes for CASSLAAGGET. The entire CDR3 reads CASSLAAGGETQYF. The V and J genes are TRBV5-4 and TRBJ2-5; 9 bases are shared with TRBD2. The read ends 3 residues early relative to the CDR3; the germline J gene fills the gap. The CDR3 contains 14 residues. The junction had 2 bases not matched to a gene; V was cut back by 0 bases and J by 5 bases. Germline CDR1 is SGHNT and CDR2 is YYREEE (reference sequence).

A word on this clone: The read ends 3 residues before the CDR3 terminus; that terminus is restored from the germline J gene. This chain connects TRBV7-3 to TRBJ1-1, with D maybe TRBD1 (6 bases). V dropped 5 bases and J dropped 1 base, with 17 bases sitting between them. Germline CDR1 and CDR2: SGHTA and FQGTGA. The CDR3 has 16 amino acids. The CDR3 sequence: CASSAGAGAQNTEAFF. Partial CDR3 DNA: TGTGCCAGCAGCGCGGGCGCAGGGGCCCAGAACACTGAA.